One and the same sample provided the 19 T cell receptor beta chains below, sequenced in a study of response to subunit inactivated influenza vaccine. TCRdb used MiXCR to reprocess the RT-PCR reads, holding one entry per CDR3 protein. The sample has 700,000 to 900,000 distinct CDR3 sequences, around 20% seen once. This specimen consisted of PBMCs from blood, obtained more than 4 days after vaccination. Source of these receptors: a man aged 45-65 years who received an inactivated influenza vaccine.

This clonotype was observed at least ten times. This chain joins TRBV12-3 or TRBV12-4 and TRBJ1-5; 8 bases fit TRBD1. This CDR3 comprises 15 residues. V shed 5 bases and J 3 bases; nucleotides not matched to a gene: 6. DNA for the CDR3: TGTGCCAGCAGTCCCACAGGGGGGTCCAATCAGCCCCAGCATTTT. It yields the protein CASSPTGGSNQPQHF.

The chain combines TRBV5-4 with TRBJ2-3; D could derive from TRBD1 or TRBD2 (5 bases each). The CDR3 totals 16 residues. Trimming left V 0 bases short and J 4 bases short, with 15 bases between. Germline lookup yields CDR1 SGHNT and CDR2 YYREEE (reference sequence). The CDR3 protein is CASSLAQGVGADTQYF. The CDR3 DNA sequence: TGTGCCAGCAGCTTGGCGCAGGGAGTAGGTGCAGATACGCAGTATTTT.

This clonotype was seen many times. The V call is TRBV5-1, the J call TRBJ2-5; 7 positions match TRBD1. This CDR3 has 14 residues. V was clipped by 2 bases and J by 3 bases; unmatched bases: 4. Per the germline V gene, CDR1 is SGHRS and CDR2 is YFSETQ. The CDR3 coding sequence is TGCGCCAGCAGCTTCGGGACAGAGAAAGAGACCCAGTACTTC. Its protein is CASSFGTEKETQYF.

The V and J genes are TRBV6-1 and TRBJ1-5; 7 bases agree with TRBD1. The CDR3 length is 17 residues. V dropped 5 bases and J dropped 0; count of bases not matched to a gene: 10. Germline V CDR1 and CDR2: MNHNS, SASEGT. The CDR3 DNA is TGTGCCAGCAGTCCCCCAGGGGGGTCGGGTAGCAATCAGCCCCAGCATTTT. Its protein is CASSPPGGSGSNQPQHF.

The genes are TRBV25-1 and TRBJ2-5; 14 bases fit TRBD2. Germline CDR1 and CDR2: MGHDK and SYGVNS. This CDR3 is built from 16 residues. V gave up 6 bases and J gave up 4 bases; unmatched junction bases: 7. CDR3 protein: CASRPGLAGVGETQYF. The CDR3 DNA is TGTGCCAGCAGACCGGGACTAGCGGGAGTAGGAGAGACCCAGTACTTC.

This clonotype has more than one count but fewer than ten. This chain joins TRBV15 and TRBJ2-7; D not resolved. Germline CDR1 LNHNV, CDR2 YYDKDF (reference sequence). The CDR3 totals 15 residues. Trimming took 0 bases from V and 3 from J, leaving 12 bases between them. CDR3 in DNA: TGTGCCACCAGCAGAGATAGAGCAGCTAACTACGAGCAGTACTTC. This gives the protein CATSRDRAANYEQYF.

The chain couples TRBV4-2 to TRBJ2-1, with a possible D match to TRBD2 (6 bases). Germline-derived CDR1 and CDR2 are LGHNA and YNFKEQ. The V gene lost 4 bases and the J gene lost 7 bases, with 26 bases spanning the gap. This CDR3 comprises 18 residues. The CDR3 coding sequence is TGTGCCAGCAGCCCCGGCCGAGGCCAAAGGCATCGGGGGAATGAGCAGTTCTTC. It encodes CASSPGRGQRHRGNEQFF.

This rearrangement joins TRBV18 to TRBJ1-1; weak D call: TRBD1 (6 bases). V was shortened by 3 bases and J by 4 bases, with 12 bases between the two germline ends. This CDR3 has 14 residues. Germline assignment: CDR1 KGHSH and CDR2 LQKENI. The CDR3 DNA follows: TGTGCCAGCTCACCCAACAGGGAGGGCACTGAAGCTTTCTTT. Translated, it gives CASSPNREGTEAFF. Together with reference TRBV18 and TRBJ1-1, the CDR3 gives the full variable domain: NAGVMQNPRHLVRRRGQEARLRCSPMKGHSHVYWYRQLPEEGLKFMVYLQKENIIDESGMPKERFSAEFPKEGPSILRIQQVVRGDSAAYFCASSPNREGTEAFFGQGTRLTVV.

Only a few counts were recorded for this clonotype. The chain couples TRBV7-9 to TRBJ1-4; 9 bases match TRBD1. The CDR3 spans 14 residues. From germline, CDR1 is SEHNR and CDR2 FQNEAQ (reference sequence). The trim removed 5 bases at V and 7 bases at J, leaving 5 bases unmatched. CDR3 bases: TGTGCCAGCAGCCAGGGACAGGGAACTGAAAAACTGTTTTTT. As protein: CASSQGQGTEKLFF.

This clonotype has a count of ten or more. The chain couples TRBV25-1 to TRBJ2-1; D possibly matches TRBD1 or TRBD2 (5 bases each). V shed 9 bases and J shed 2 bases, with 20 bases lying between them. The germline gives CDR1 MGHDK, CDR2 SYGVNS. The CDR3 spans 16 residues. CDR3 DNA: TGTGCCAGTCCGTTGGTCCGGGACGACACCTACAATGAGCAGTTCTTC. Translation gives CASPLVRDDTYNEQFF.

The rearrangement links TRBV20-1 to TRBJ2-1; D is unresolved. The CDR3 spans 13 residues. V was shortened by 1 base and J by 10 bases, with 14 bases between the two germline ends. Germline CDR1 is DFQATT and CDR2 is SNEGSKA (reference sequence). As DNA, the CDR3 is TGCAGTGCTAGAGCTACATCCAAGCAAGAGCAGTTCTTC. Translating gives CSARATSKQEQFF.

The chain recombines TRBV12-3 or TRBV12-4 with TRBJ1-5, with D unclear. V shed 8 bases and J shed 2 bases, with 13 bases lying between them. The CDR3 spans 14 residues. The CDR3 loop is CASRRSEGNQPQHF. CDR3 coding DNA: TGTGCCAGCCGCCGCTCGGAGGGCAATCAGCCCCAGCATTTT.

This clonotype was detected only a few times. The chain links TRBV6-5 to TRBJ2-7, with unresolved D. The germline CDR1 and CDR2 sequences are MNHEY and SVGAGI. The V gene lost 0 bases and the J gene lost 6 bases, with 9 bases spanning the gap. The CDR3 contains 13 residues. This chain's CDR3 is CASSYSQQLEQYF. For the CDR3, the DNA is TGTGCCAGCAGTTACTCTCAACAACTCGAGCAGTACTTC.

The rearrangement uses TRBV5-1 and TRBJ2-1; D is uncertain. CDR3 length: 14 amino acids. V was cut by 0 bases and J by 8 bases, with 12 bases left in between. Germline assignment: CDR1 SGHRS and CDR2 YFSETQ. The CDR3 sequence is CASSLEGNGDEQFF. CDR3 sequence (DNA): TGCGCCAGCAGCTTGGAGGGAAACGGAGATGAGCAGTTCTTC.

The chain combines TRBV15 with TRBJ2-1; D is unclear. This CDR3 has 14 residues. Germline V gene lookup returns CDR1 LNHNV and CDR2 YYDKDF (reference sequence). Trimming took 0 bases from V and 3 from J, leaving 6 bases between them. The chain's CDR3 is CATSRDPYYNEQFF. CDR3 DNA sequence: TGTGCCACCAGCAGAGATCCCTACTACAATGAGCAGTTCTTC.

On this clonotype: At one boundary the junction diverges from the germline segment, which might be a read error. V and J are TRBV27 and TRBJ1-3; D is unclear. CDR1 MNHEY and CDR2 SMNVEV come from the germline V gene (reference sequence). This CDR3 spans 14 amino acids. The CDR3 region is CASSPIHYSRPALF. CDR3 DNA sequence: TGTGCCAGCAGTCCCATCCACTACAGCAGACCTGCCCTTTTT.

The rearrangement links TRBV5-1 to TRBJ2-1, with D perhaps matching TRBD1 (7 bases). The ends were cut back, 2 bases at V and 8 bases at J, with 11 bases in the middle. The CDR3 extends over 13 amino acids. The germline CDR1 and CDR2 sequences are SGHRS and YFSETQ. The CDR3 reads CASSFDREDEQFF. CDR3 bases: TGCGCCAGCAGCTTCGACAGGGAGGATGAGCAGTTCTTC.

Only a few counts were recorded for this clonotype. The gene calls are TRBV7-9 and TRBJ2-1; 8 bases agree with TRBD2. Germline V gene data show CDR1 as SEHNR and CDR2 as FQNEAQ (reference sequence). The CDR3 consists of 13 residues. V gave up 5 bases and J gave up 14 bases; unmatched junction bases: 11. This chain's CDR3 is CASSPSGTSKEFF. The CDR3 DNA reads TGTGCCAGCAGCCCCTCCGGGACTAGTAAAGAGTTCTTC.

V and J are TRBV7-2 and TRBJ1-6; 12 bases align to TRBD1. Germline CDR1 is SGHTA and CDR2 is FQGNSA. The CDR3 runs 16 residues. The junction had 6 bases not matched to a gene; V was cut back by 5 bases and J by 7 bases. The CDR3 bases are TGTGCCAGCAGCGAGGGACAGGGGGCCAGGAATTCACCCCTCCACTTT. Its protein is CASSEGQGARNSPLHF.